A single sample gave rise to the 29 T cell receptor beta chains below, sequenced in a study of graft-versus-host responses after intestinal transplantation. Antigens for these TCRs are unknown. The protocol was immunoSEQ multiplex PCR, while the TCRdb copy is restricted to in-frame clones and leaves out a portion. The table has 85,000 to 100,000 clones, 92% seen once. The sample in question was unstimulated CD4+ T cells sorted from spleen or lymph node cells, obtained before intestinal transplant. These receptors all stem from a human donor who received an intestinal transplant.

The chain couples TRBV2 to TRBJ2-5; 10 positions agree with TRBD2. The CDR3 has 15 amino acids. Germline assignment: CDR1 SNHLY and CDR2 FYNNEI. The V and J ends lost 6 bases and 4 bases, in that order; junction bases with no gene match: 8. CDR3 residues: CASRERGGRRETQYF. The CDR3 bases are TGTGCCAGCAGAGAGCGGGGGGGCCGCAGAGAGACCCAGTACTTC. The entire variable domain, with the rest obtained from reference TRBV2 and TRBJ2-5, is as follows: EPEVTQTPSHQVTQMGQEVILRCVPISNHLYFYWYRQILGQKVEFLVSFYNNEISEKSEIFDDQFSVERPDGSNFTLKIRSTKLEDSAMYFCASRERGGRRETQYFGPGTRLLVL.

The chain links TRBV27 to TRBJ1-6; no definite D call. Germline assignment: CDR1 MNHEY and CDR2 SMNVEV (reference sequence). With 6 bases removed from V and 0 bases from J, the gap between germline ends came to 12 bases. CDR3 size: 16 residues. This chain's CDR3 is CASRAAIASYNSPLHF. In nucleotides, the CDR3 is TGTGCCAGCAGGGCAGCTATAGCCTCCTATAATTCACCCCTCCACTTT.

This chain connects TRBV9 to TRBJ2-5, with TRBD2 as a possible D gene (5 bases). The CDR3 loop spans 16 amino acids. Trimming cost V 3 bases and J 1 base, with 16 bases left between them. Per germline, CDR1 SGDLS and CDR2 YYNGEE. The DNA of the CDR3 is TGTGCCAGCAGCGCCCTATCTCGGGGTGTCCAAGAGACCCAGTACTTC. Amino acid sequence: CASSALSRGVQETQYF.

This sequence joins TRBV6-5 and TRBJ2-2; D is undetermined. CDR1 MNHEY and CDR2 SVGAGI come from the germline V gene. The CDR3 length is 13 residues. V was cut by 6 bases and J by 1 base, with 6 bases left in between. The CDR3 loop reads CASRDKNTGELFF. In DNA form, the CDR3 reads TGTGCCAGCAGAGACAAGAACACCGGGGAGCTGTTTTTT.

This clone was observed once. The chain couples TRBV19 to TRBJ2-5; possible D gene TRBD2, 5 bases. CDR1 and CDR2 (germline): LNHDA, SQIVND (reference sequence). CDR3 length equals 15 residues. The V end was cut by 3 bases, the J end by 2 bases, with 13 bases between. As DNA, the CDR3 is TGTGCCAGTAGTATGTATGGGCGGGCGCAAGAGACCCAGTACTTC. It codes for CASSMYGRAQETQYF.

This CDR3 reads CAWSKQGALGGYTF. CDR3 coding DNA: TGTGCCTGGAGTAAGCAGGGGGCGCTTGGTGGCTACACCTTC. The genes are TRBV30 and TRBJ1-2, with 8 bases matching TRBD1. CDR1 and CDR2 (germline): GTSNPN, SVGIG (reference sequence). This CDR3 region has 14 residues. V trimming: 2 bases; J trimming: 7 bases; junction bases outside the gene matches: 9.

The chain couples TRBV6-5 to TRBJ1-2; 9 bases are shared with TRBD1. Germline V CDR1 and CDR2: MNHEY, SVGAGI. After removal of 5 bases from V and 8 bases from J, the junction contained 6 bases not matched to a gene. CDR3 length equals 13 residues. Here the CDR3 reads CASSPDRGGGYTF. CDR3 sequence (DNA): TGTGCCAGCAGTCCAGACAGGGGGGGAGGCTACACCTTC.

This clone was seen more than once but under ten times. J is TRBJ1-1 and V is TRBV7-3; no clear D. V shed 3 bases and J shed 3 bases, with 8 bases lying between them. The CDR3 is made up of 13 amino acids. The germline V gene encodes CDR1 SGHTA and CDR2 FQGTGA. The chain's CDR3 is CASSFSGHTEAFF. The CDR3 DNA reads TGTGCCAGCAGCTTCAGCGGGCACACTGAAGCTTTCTTT.

V usage is TRBV5-6 and J usage is TRBJ1-2, with TRBD1 matching 7 bases. CDR1 and CDR2 from the germline V gene are SGHDT and YYEEEE. This CDR3 spans 14 amino acids. Unmatched junction bases numbered 7, after V lost 4 bases and J lost 4 bases. The CDR3 region is CASSATGDAYGYTF. The DNA for the CDR3 is TGTGCCAGCAGCGCTACAGGGGACGCCTATGGCTACACCTTC. Based on the CDR3 plus reference TRBV5-6 and TRBJ1-2, the full variable domain is DAGVTQSPTHLIKTRGQQVTLRCSPKSGHDTVSWYQQALGQGPQFIFQYYEEEERQRGNFPDRFSGHQFPNYSSELNVNALLLGDSALYLCASSATGDAYGYTFGSGTRLTVV.

The chain combines TRBV30 with TRBJ1-2, with 7 bases that match TRBD1. Germline V gives CDR1 GTSNPN, CDR2 SVGIG (reference sequence). Germline trimming cut 4 bases from V and 2 bases from J; bases unmatched to any gene: 7. The CDR3 length is 14 residues. CDR3 in amino acids: CAWTRQGANYGYTF. DNA of the CDR3: TGTGCCTGGACGCGACAGGGAGCGAACTATGGCTACACCTTC.

The chain is built from TRBV19 and TRBJ1-1, with D perhaps matching TRBD1 (5 bases). Germline CDR1 and CDR2: LNHDA and SQIVND (reference sequence). The germline V and J ends were trimmed by 0 bases and 1 base, with 21 bases remaining between them. The CDR3 sequence is 19 residues long. CDR3 region: CASSIDRLGLGTSNTEAFF. The CDR3 DNA reads as TGTGCCAGTAGTATAGATCGGCTAGGTCTGGGGACTTCGAACACTGAAGCTTTCTTT. Supplemented by reference TRBV19 and TRBJ1-1, the full variable domain reads DGGITQSPKYLFRKEGQNVTLSCEQNLNHDAMYWYRQDPGQGLRLIYYSQIVNDFQKGDIAEGYSVSREKKESFPLTVTSAQKNPTAFYLCASSIDRLGLGTSNTEAFFGQGTRLTVV.

The chain has TRBV13 and TRBJ1-1, with D uncertain. CDR1 is PRHDT, CDR2 FYEKMQ, per germline (reference sequence). Trimming shortened V by 4 bases and J by 6 bases, and 12 bases separated the two germline ends. The CDR3 has 13 residues. The CDR3 nucleotides are TGTGCCAGCAGCTCCCGTCGGGGATCTGAAGCTTTCTTT. It specifies CASSSRRGSEAFF.

This clone was recorded once. The rearrangement links TRBV14 to TRBJ1-2; no clear D gene. The CDR3 is made up of 13 amino acids. Trimming removed 0 bases from V and 3 bases from J, with 5 bases in between. The germline V gene encodes CDR1 SGHDN and CDR2 FVKESK. CDR3 loop: CASSQDRYYGYTF. The CDR3 region has the DNA TGTGCCAGCAGCCAAGACAGGTACTATGGCTACACCTTC.

The rearrangement uses TRBV19 and TRBJ2-1, with D maybe TRBD2 (6 bases). This CDR3 contains 15 residues. Germline loops: CDR1 LNHDA, CDR2 SQIVND (reference sequence). Trimming pared 1 base from V and 3 bases from J, leaving 10 bases between. In DNA form, the CDR3 reads TGTGCCAGTAGTATAGGCCGGGACTTCTACAATGAGCAGTTCTTC. Amino acid sequence: CASSIGRDFYNEQFF.

The V call is TRBV19, the J call TRBJ1-5; D is possibly TRBD1 (5 bases). V was clipped by 4 bases and J by 1 base, with 14 bases between them. The CDR3 totals 16 residues. CDR1 is LNHDA, CDR2 SQIVND, per germline (reference sequence). The CDR3 bases are TGTGCCAGTAGTACCCTGAGGACAAGGAGCAATCAGCCCCAGCATTTT. It translates to CASSTLRTRSNQPQHF.

The chain recombines TRBV9 with TRBJ1-1; tentatively, D is TRBD1 (6 bases). There are 16 residues in the CDR3. Germline V gene sequence: CDR1 SGDLS, CDR2 YYNGEE. Trimming cost V 0 bases and J 7 bases, with 19 bases left between them. In DNA, the CDR3 is TGTGCCAGCAGCGTAGGAGGGGGTTTCAGGGCAAATGAAGCTTTCTTT. Its translation: CASSVGGGFRANEAFF. Supplemented by reference TRBV9 and TRBJ1-1, the full variable domain reads DSGVTQTPKHLITATGQRVTLRCSPRSGDLSVYWYQQSLDQGLQFLIQYYNGEERAKGNILERFSAQQFPDLHSELNLSSLELGDSALYFCASSVGGGFRANEAFFGQGTRLTVV.

This rearrangement joins TRBV13 to TRBJ2-2; D not resolved. Per germline, CDR1 PRHDT and CDR2 FYEKMQ (reference sequence). CDR3 length: 17 amino acids. V gave up 5 bases and J gave up 0 bases, with 16 bases separating them. The CDR3 loop reads CASSLPAGSANTGELFF. In nucleotides, the CDR3 is TGTGCCAGCAGCCTCCCCGCTGGCTCCGCGAACACCGGGGAGCTGTTTTTT.

The chain has TRBV2 and TRBJ1-6; D unclear. V was trimmed by 5 bases and J by 4 bases, leaving 15 bases between them. The CDR3 has 16 residues. From germline, CDR1 is SNHLY and CDR2 FYNNEI. CDR3 residues: CASSPRRAQYNSPLHF. Written as DNA, the CDR3 is TGTGCCAGCAGTCCGCGACGAGCGCAGTATAATTCACCCCTCCACTTT.

The rearrangement joins TRBV6-5 to TRBJ2-2; 8 nucleotides match TRBD1. The germline CDR1 and CDR2 sequences are MNHEY and SVGAGI. The junction had 8 bases not matched to a gene; V was cut back by 6 bases and J by 5 bases. There are 15 residues in the CDR3. As DNA, the CDR3 is TGTGCCAGCAGCCGAAGACAGGGGAAAACCGGGGAGCTGTTTTTT. It specifies CASSRRQGKTGELFF.

The chain carries TRBV6-6 and TRBJ1-2; TRBD1 agrees at 8 bases. Trimming removed 6 bases from V and 2 bases from J; junction bases left unmatched: 8. Germline V CDR1 and CDR2: MNHNY, SVGAGI (reference sequence). There are 15 residues in the CDR3. The CDR3 bases are TGTGCCAGCAGCTACGGGGGACAGGTCAACTATGGCTACACCTTC. It encodes CASSYGGQVNYGYTF.

The J gene is TRBJ2-7, the V gene TRBV6-5; D may be TRBD2 (5 bases). CDR1 and CDR2 from the germline V gene are MNHEY and SVGAGI. Trimming removed 6 bases at V and 6 bases at J, with 15 bases between. The CDR3 covers 13 residues. In nucleotides, the CDR3 is TGTGCCAGCAGGCCCCCGGGCCGGGGCGAGCAGTACTTC. It encodes CASRPPGRGEQYF.

This chain uses TRBV6-1 with TRBJ2-5, with a weak D call TRBD1 (5 bases). Germline CDR1 is MNHNS and CDR2 is SASEGT. The length of the CDR3 is 14 residues. Trimming shortened V by 2 bases and J by 2 bases, and 9 bases separated the two germline ends. CDR3 residues: CASSEFDRQETQYF. CDR3 sequence (DNA): TGTGCCAGCAGTGAATTCGACAGACAAGAGACCCAGTACTTC.

This rearrangement joins TRBV5-1 to TRBJ2-7, with TRBD1 as a possible D gene (6 bases). The CDR3 is made up of 12 amino acids. Germline-derived CDR1 and CDR2 are SGHRS and YFSETQ. Trimming took 4 bases from V and 7 from J, leaving 12 bases between them. The CDR3 loop reads CASSGGQPEQYF. In DNA, the CDR3 is TGCGCCAGCAGCGGCGGACAGCCAGAGCAGTACTTC.

This chain links TRBV5-4 with TRBJ2-6; D might be TRBD2 (5 bases). CDR1 SGHNT and CDR2 YYREEE come from the germline V gene (reference sequence). V shed 5 bases and J shed 2 bases, with 11 bases lying between them. This CDR3 region has 15 residues. The CDR3 region is CASRMYGAGANVLTF. The CDR3 DNA reads TGTGCCAGCAGAATGTACGGGGCTGGGGCCAACGTCCTGACTTTC.

This clone was observed a single time. The chain has TRBV19 and TRBJ2-2, with 9 bases matching TRBD1. Germline V gene lookup returns CDR1 LNHDA and CDR2 SQIVND (reference sequence). The CDR3 totals 15 residues. Germline trimming cut 5 bases from V and 0 bases from J; bases unmatched to any gene: 1. The CDR3 DNA reads as TGTGCCAGTAGTCGACAGGGGGCGAACACCGGGGAGCTGTTTTTT. Translation: CASSRQGANTGELFF.

This chain joins TRBV5-6 and TRBJ2-3; 11 bases fit TRBD1. From germline, CDR1 is SGHDT and CDR2 YYEEEE. V dropped 2 bases and J dropped 4; count of bases not matched to a gene: 3. There are 15 residues in the CDR3. The CDR3: CASSFWTGGPDTQYF. In DNA form, the CDR3 reads TGTGCCAGCAGCTTCTGGACAGGGGGCCCAGATACGCAGTATTTT.

The V call is TRBV7-3, the J call TRBJ2-3, with D uncertain. The V end lost 4 bases, the J end lost 4 bases, and 6 bases lay between the germline ends. Germline-derived CDR1 and CDR2 are SGHTA and FQGTGA. The CDR3 runs 12 residues. The CDR3 is CASSSVADTQYF. DNA for the CDR3: TGTGCCAGCAGCTCGGTCGCAGATACGCAGTATTTT.

This chain joins TRBV5-4 and TRBJ1-2, with a weak D call TRBD1 (5 bases). The CDR3 totals 18 residues. With 4 bases removed from V and 0 bases from J, the gap between germline ends came to 22 bases. From germline, CDR1 is SGHNT and CDR2 YYREEE (reference sequence). This CDR3 is CASSRPPGHTFTNYGYTF. The DNA for the CDR3 is TGTGCCAGCAGCCGCCCCCCAGGGCACACTTTCACTAACTATGGCTACACCTTC. Drawing the rest from reference TRBV5-4 and TRBJ1-2, the complete variable domain is ETGVTQSPTHLIKTRGQQVTLRCSSQSGHNTVSWYQQALGQGPQFIFQYYREEENGRGNFPPRFSGLQFPNYSSELNVNALELDDSALYLCASSRPPGHTFTNYGYTFGSGTRLTVV.

V is TRBV7-9 and J is TRBJ2-3; D call uncertain. The length of the CDR3 is 16 residues. The V gene's germline CDR1 is SEHNR and CDR2 FQNEAQ (reference sequence). The V end was cut by 6 bases, the J end by 0 bases, with 16 bases between. CDR3: CASRAARKYSTDTQYF. Written as DNA, the CDR3 is TGTGCCAGCAGGGCGGCTAGGAAGTATAGCACAGATACGCAGTATTTT.